These 6 T cell receptor beta chains were sequenced from one sample in a study of blood T cells in healthy people across ages. A second about 6 to 11 cycle PCR used barcoded and J-beta primers. TCRdb re-called the 5' RACE reads through MiXCR, storing one row per CDR3 protein. The table records 1.4 million to 1.5 million distinct CDR3 sequences, about 40% of them present only once. The sample comprised blood. The source of these receptors is a woman aged 18-29 years in good health.

This clonotype was counted only a few times. The genes are TRBV12-3 or TRBV12-4 and TRBJ1-2; D might be TRBD1 (6 bases). V was pared by 6 bases and J by 0 bases, with 17 bases between. The CDR3 loop spans 16 amino acids. CDR3 amino acids: CASRPGGGHPNYGYTF. Written as DNA, the CDR3 is TGTGCCAGCAGACCCGGAGGGGGGCACCCTAACTATGGCTACACCTTC.

This clonotype was detected a few times. The V and J genes are TRBV20-1 and TRBJ2-3; 11 bases fit TRBD2. CDR1 and CDR2 from the germline V gene are DFQATT and SNEGSKA (reference sequence). The CDR3 spans 14 residues. After removal of 3 bases from V and 7 bases from J, the junction contained 6 bases not matched to a gene. CDR3 loop: CSASGPSGGNTQYF. The CDR3 region has the DNA TGCAGTGCTAGTGGGCCTAGCGGGGGGAATACGCAGTATTTT.

The chain links TRBV19 to TRBJ1-1; 8 nucleotides agree with TRBD1. CDR1 LNHDA and CDR2 SQIVND come from the germline V gene (reference sequence). V shed 4 bases and J 2 bases; nucleotides not matched to a gene: 6. CDR3 length: 15 amino acids. This CDR3 is CASSNPGTGNTEAFF. DNA for the CDR3: TGTGCCAGTAGTAACCCTGGGACAGGAAACACTGAAGCTTTCTTT. The whole variable domain, remainder taken from reference TRBV19 and TRBJ1-1, is DGGITQSPKYLFRKEGQNVTLSCEQNLNHDAMYWYRQDPGQGLRLIYYSQIVNDFQKGDIAEGYSVSREKKESFPLTVTSAQKNPTAFYLCASSNPGTGNTEAFFGQGTRLTVV.

The rearrangement links TRBV20-1 to TRBJ1-1, with a tentative D call TRBD1 (5 bases). Germline V gives CDR1 DFQATT, CDR2 SNEGSKA (reference sequence). Deletions cut 8 bases from V and 2 bases from J, with 12 bases between. The length of the CDR3 is 12 residues. Here the CDR3 reads CSPSQGNTEAFF. CDR3 DNA sequence: TGCAGTCCGTCTCAGGGAAACACTGAAGCTTTCTTT.

This chain links TRBV5-5 with TRBJ2-7; 7 bases fit TRBD1. J was trimmed by 5 bases and V by 4 bases; bases with no gene match: 9. The CDR3 is 14 amino acids. Germline V gene lookup returns CDR1 SGHKS and CDR2 YYEKEE (reference sequence). In nucleotides, the CDR3 is TGTGCCAGCAGCCCCGAGGGACAGTCCCACGAGCAGTACTTC. Its protein product is CASSPEGQSHEQYF. The full variable domain, with the rest looked up from reference TRBV5-5 and TRBJ2-7, is DAGVTQSPTHLIKTRGQQVTLRCSPISGHKSVSWYQQVLGQGPQFIFQYYEKEERGRGNFPDRFSARQFPNYSSELNVNALLLGDSALYLCASSPEGQSHEQYFGPGTRLTVT.

The genes are TRBV27 and TRBJ2-1; 7 positions match TRBD2. V was clipped by 8 bases and J by 7 bases; unmatched bases: 5. Germline lookup yields CDR1 MNHEY and CDR2 SMNVEV (reference sequence). The CDR3 loop spans 12 amino acids. CDR3 sequence: CASQRGGNEQFF. The CDR3 bases are TGTGCCAGCCAGCGGGGTGGGAATGAGCAGTTCTTC.